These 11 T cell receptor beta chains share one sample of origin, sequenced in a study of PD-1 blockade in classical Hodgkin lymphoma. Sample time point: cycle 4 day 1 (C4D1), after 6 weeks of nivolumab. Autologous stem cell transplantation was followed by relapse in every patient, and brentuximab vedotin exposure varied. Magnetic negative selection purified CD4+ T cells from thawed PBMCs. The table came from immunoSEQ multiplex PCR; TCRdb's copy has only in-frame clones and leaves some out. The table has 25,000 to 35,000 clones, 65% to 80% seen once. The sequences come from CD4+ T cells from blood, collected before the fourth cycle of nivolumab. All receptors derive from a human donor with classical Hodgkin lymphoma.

In DNA, the CDR3 is TGTGCCAGCAGCTCGGGACCGTTCTACGAAAAACTGTTTTTT. This gives the protein CASSSGPFYEKLFF. V usage is TRBV7-9 and J usage is TRBJ1-4; D is perhaps TRBD1 (5 bases). The CDR3 is 14 residues long. V was trimmed by 4 bases and J by 8 bases, leaving 14 bases between them. CDR1 SEHNR and CDR2 FQNEAQ come from the germline V gene (reference sequence).

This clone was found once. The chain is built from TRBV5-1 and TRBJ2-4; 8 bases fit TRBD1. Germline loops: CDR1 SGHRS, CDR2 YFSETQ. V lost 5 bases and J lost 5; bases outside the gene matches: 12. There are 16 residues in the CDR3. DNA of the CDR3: TGCGCCAGCAGTCCTACTCCAGGGGGCTTGGAAAACATTCAGTACTTC. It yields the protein CASSPTPGGLENIQYF.

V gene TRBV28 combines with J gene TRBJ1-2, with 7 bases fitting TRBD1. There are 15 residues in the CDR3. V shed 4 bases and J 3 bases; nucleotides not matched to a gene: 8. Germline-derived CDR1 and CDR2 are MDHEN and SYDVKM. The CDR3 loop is CASSSGGRDDYGYTF. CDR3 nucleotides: TGTGCCAGCAGTTCAGGGGGTAGGGATGACTATGGCTACACCTTC.

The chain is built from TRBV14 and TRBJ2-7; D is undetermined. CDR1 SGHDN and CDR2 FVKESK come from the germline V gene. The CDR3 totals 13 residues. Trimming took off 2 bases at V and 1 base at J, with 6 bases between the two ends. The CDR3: CASSQQGSYEQYF. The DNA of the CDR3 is TGTGCCAGCAGCCAACAAGGATCCTACGAGCAGTACTTC. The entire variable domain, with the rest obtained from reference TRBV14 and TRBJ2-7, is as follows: EAGVTQFPSHSVIEKGQTVTLRCDPISGHDNLYWYRRVMGKEIKFLLHFVKESKQDESGMPNNRFLAERTGGTYSTLKVQPAELEDSGVYFCASSQQGSYEQYFGPGTRLTVT.

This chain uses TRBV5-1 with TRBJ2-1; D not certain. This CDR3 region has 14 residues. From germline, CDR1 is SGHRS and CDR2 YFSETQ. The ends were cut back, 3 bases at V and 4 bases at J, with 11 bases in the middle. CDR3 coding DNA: TGCGCCAGCAGCTATCGAGACGGGTACAATGAGCAGTTCTTC. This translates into CASSYRDGYNEQFF. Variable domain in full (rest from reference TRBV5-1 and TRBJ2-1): KAGVTQTPRYLIKTRGQQVTLSCSPISGHRSVSWYQQTPGQGLQFLFEYFSETQRNKGNFPGRFSGRQFSNSRSEMNVSTLELGDSALYLCASSYRDGYNEQFFGPGTRLTVL.

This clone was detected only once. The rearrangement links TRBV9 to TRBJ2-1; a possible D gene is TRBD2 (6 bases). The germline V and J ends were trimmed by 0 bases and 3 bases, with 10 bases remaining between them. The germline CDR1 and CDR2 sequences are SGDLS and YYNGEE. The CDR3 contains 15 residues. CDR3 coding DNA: TGTGCCAGCAGCGTAGGTAATAGCGGCTACAATGAGCAGTTCTTC. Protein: CASSVGNSGYNEQFF.

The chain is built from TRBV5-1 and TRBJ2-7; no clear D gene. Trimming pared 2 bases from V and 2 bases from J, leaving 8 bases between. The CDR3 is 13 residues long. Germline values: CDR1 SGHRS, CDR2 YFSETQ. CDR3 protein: CASSFGVPYEQYF. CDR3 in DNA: TGCGCCAGCAGCTTTGGAGTACCCTACGAGCAGTACTTC.

As DNA, the CDR3 is TGTGCCAGCAGCTTAGGTTCTGGGGACGGCACAGATACGCAGTATTTT. It yields the protein CASSLGSGDGTDTQYF. The rearrangement uses TRBV7-9 and TRBJ2-3; TRBD1 or TRBD2 may be the D gene (5 bases each). V was cut by 1 base and J by 1 base, with 12 bases left in between. In germline, CDR1 is SEHNR, CDR2 FQNEAQ (reference sequence). The CDR3 loop spans 16 amino acids. Together with reference TRBV7-9 and TRBJ2-3, the CDR3 gives the full variable domain: DTGVSQNPRHKITKRGQNVTFRCDPISEHNRLYWYRQTLGQGPEFLTYFQNEAQLEKSRLLSDRFSAERPKGSFSTLEIQRTEQGDSAMYLCASSLGSGDGTDTQYFGPGTRLTVL.

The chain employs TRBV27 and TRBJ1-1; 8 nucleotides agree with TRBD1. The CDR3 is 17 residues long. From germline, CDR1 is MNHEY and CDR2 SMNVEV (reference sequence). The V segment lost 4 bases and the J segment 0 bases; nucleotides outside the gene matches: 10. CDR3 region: CASSWPKLQGVNTEAFF. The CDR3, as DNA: TGTGCCAGCAGTTGGCCCAAACTACAGGGGGTGAACACTGAAGCTTTCTTT.

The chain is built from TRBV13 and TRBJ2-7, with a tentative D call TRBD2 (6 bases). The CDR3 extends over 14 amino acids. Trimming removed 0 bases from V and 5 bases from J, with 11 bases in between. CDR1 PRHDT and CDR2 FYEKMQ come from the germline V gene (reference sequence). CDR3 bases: TGTGCCAGCAGCTTAGGGGAGGGGACCCACGAGCAGTACTTC. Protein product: CASSLGEGTHEQYF.

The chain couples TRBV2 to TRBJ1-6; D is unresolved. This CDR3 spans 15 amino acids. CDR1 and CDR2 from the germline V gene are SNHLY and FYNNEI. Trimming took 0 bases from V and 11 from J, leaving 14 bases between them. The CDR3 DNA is TGTGCCAGCAGTGAAGCGCTCGCCTTGGTGGCACCCCTCCACTTT. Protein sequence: CASSEALALVAPLHF.